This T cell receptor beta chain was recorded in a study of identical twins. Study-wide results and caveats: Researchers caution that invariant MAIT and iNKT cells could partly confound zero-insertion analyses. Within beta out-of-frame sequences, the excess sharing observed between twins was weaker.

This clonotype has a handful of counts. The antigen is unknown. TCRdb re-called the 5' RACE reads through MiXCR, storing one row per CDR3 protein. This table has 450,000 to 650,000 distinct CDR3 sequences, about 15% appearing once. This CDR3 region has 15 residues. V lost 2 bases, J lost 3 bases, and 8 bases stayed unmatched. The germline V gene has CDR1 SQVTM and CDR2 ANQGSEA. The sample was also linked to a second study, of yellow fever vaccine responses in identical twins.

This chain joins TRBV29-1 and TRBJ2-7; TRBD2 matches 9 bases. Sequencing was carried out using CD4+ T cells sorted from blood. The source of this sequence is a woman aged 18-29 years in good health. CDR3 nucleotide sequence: TGCAGCGTTGAAATGCGGGAGGGCCAGCACTACGAGCAGTACTTC. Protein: CSVEMREGQHYEQYF.